In its sample, the clone carrying this T cell receptor (beta chain) was seen once. This specimen belongs to a study of shared clonotypes between healthy human individuals. Study information: Donors, aged 18 to 49, were a couple of women and a few men.

The run depth of the assay was deep. TCRdb keeps only in-frame clones here, not all; method: immunoSEQ multiplex PCR. The sample includes around 600,000 clones, approximately 95% seen only once; the top ten take over 0.095%. CDR1 SGHTA and CDR2 FQGNSA come from the germline V gene. Germline trimming cut 5 bases from V and 5 bases from J; bases unmatched to any gene: 10. The CDR3 is 15 residues long. CD8 cells regarded as naive lacked CD45RO, were positively chosen for CCR7, and omitted terminally differentiated effector memory CD45RA+ cells. This sequence originates from a woman aged 25 to 39 in good health. Sequencing was performed on naive CD8+ T cells sorted from blood. V usage is TRBV7-2 and J usage is TRBJ2-7; 9 bases align to TRBD1. The CDR3 here is CASSHGTGTVHEQYF. The CDR3 coding sequence is TGTGCCAGCAGCCACGGGACAGGGACCGTTCACGAGCAGTACTTC.